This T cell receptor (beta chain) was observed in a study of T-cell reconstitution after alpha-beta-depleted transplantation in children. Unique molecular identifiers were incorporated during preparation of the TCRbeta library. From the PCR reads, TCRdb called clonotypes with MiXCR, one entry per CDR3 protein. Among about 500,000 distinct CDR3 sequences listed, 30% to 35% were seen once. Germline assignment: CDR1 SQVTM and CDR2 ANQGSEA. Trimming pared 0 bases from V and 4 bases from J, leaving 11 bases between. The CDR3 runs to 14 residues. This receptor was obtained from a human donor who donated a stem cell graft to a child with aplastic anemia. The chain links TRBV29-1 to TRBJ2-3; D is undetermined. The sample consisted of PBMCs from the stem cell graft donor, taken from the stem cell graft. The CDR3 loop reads CSVEDGIGPDTQYF. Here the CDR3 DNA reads TGCAGCGTTGAAGATGGGATAGGGCCAGATACGCAGTATTTT.